These 6 T cell receptor beta chains were sequenced from one sample in a study of blood T cell repertoires in COVID-19. Measured with immunoSEQ multiplex PCR; TCRdb has only the in-frame clones, and not every one. The repertoire consists of about 280,000 clones, with approximately 85% occurring once and the leading ten covering 4.5% to 6%. Sequenced sample: peripheral blood. The receptors originated from a man aged 50-60 years with active or convalescent COVID-19.

The rearrangement joins TRBV19 to TRBJ1-2; possibly TRBD1 for D (5 bases). The CDR3 is made up of 13 amino acids. V lost 5 bases to trimming and J lost 4 bases, with 11 bases between them. The V gene's germline CDR1 is LNHDA and CDR2 SQIVND (reference sequence). The CDR3 sequence: CASSQGRGYGYTF. CDR3 coding DNA: TGTGCCAGTAGTCAGGGTAGGGGCTATGGCTACACCTTC.

This clone occurred a few times. The rearrangement uses TRBV5-3 and TRBJ2-1, with TRBD1 matching over 8 bases. TRBV5-3 is assigned to the ORF class and has an uncertain function. The CDR3 has 13 residues. CDR3 loop: CVYVRQGRNEQFF. CDR3 DNA sequence: TGTGTCTACGTCCGACAGGGGAGGAATGAGCAGTTCTTC.

The V and J genes are TRBV6-6 and TRBJ2-7; D gene uncertain. CDR1 is MNHNY, CDR2 SVGAGI, per germline (reference sequence). V was trimmed by 5 bases and J by 7 bases, leaving 12 bases between them. The CDR3 contains 12 residues. Written as DNA, the CDR3 is TGTGCCAGCAGTAAAACCCGCGGTGAGCAGTACTTC. Translating gives CASSKTRGEQYF.

The chain combines TRBV7-9 with TRBJ1-2; 7 bases map to TRBD1. Germline V gene lookup returns CDR1 SEHNR and CDR2 FQNEAQ (reference sequence). J gave up 3 bases and V 3 bases, and 4 bases lay outside the gene matches. The CDR3 has 14 residues. CDR3 coding DNA: TGTGCCAGCAGCTTGGGACAGTCGTACTATGGCTACACCTTC. Protein: CASSLGQSYYGYTF.

The chain has TRBV14 and TRBJ2-1; 9 bases are a match to TRBD2. The CDR3 length is 17 residues. Trimming took 3 bases from V and 6 from J; bases not matched to a gene: 12. Germline V lookup: CDR1 SGHDN, CDR2 FVKESK. The CDR3 protein is CASSHEAGTSQINEQFF. The CDR3 DNA follows: TGTGCCAGCAGCCATGAGGCCGGGACTAGCCAAATCAATGAGCAGTTCTTC.

This chain links TRBV1 with TRBJ2-7; the tabulated D call, TRBD1, remains unverified against the DNA. TRBV1 is termed a pseudogene. The CDR3 runs to 11 residues. The chain's CDR3 is CTSSSPYEQYF. CDR3 nucleotide sequence: TGCACCAGCAGCTCCCCATACGAGCAGTACTTC.